This T cell receptor beta chain stems from a study of blood T cell repertoires in COVID-19. Overall study: The United States, Italy and Spain supplied acute and convalescent COVID-19 samples. T cells, B-cell-depleted T cells, or PBMCs supplied cDNA or gDNA.

In the original analysis: Amplification with reference gene primers provided the estimates of nucleated cell counts. TCRdb's table, derived via immunoSEQ multiplex PCR, lists solely in-frame clones and lacks some. The V and J calls and clone size come from that table; D and trimming were worked out from the DNA. The table includes 100,000 or so clones, over 85% detected once. This CDR3 is 16 amino acids long. Trimming left V 0 bases short and J 6 bases short, with 17 bases between. From germline, CDR1 is MGHDK and CDR2 SYGVNS. Material for sequencing was peripheral blood. The gene calls are TRBV25-1 and TRBJ1-2; D possibly corresponds to TRBD1 (5 bases). The sequence came from a man aged 65-85 years with acute or convalescent COVID-19. CDR3 nucleotide sequence: TGTGCCAGCAGTGAATACGGGGGAAGGACTACGGATGGCTACACCTTC. Protein: CASSEYGGRTTDGYTF.